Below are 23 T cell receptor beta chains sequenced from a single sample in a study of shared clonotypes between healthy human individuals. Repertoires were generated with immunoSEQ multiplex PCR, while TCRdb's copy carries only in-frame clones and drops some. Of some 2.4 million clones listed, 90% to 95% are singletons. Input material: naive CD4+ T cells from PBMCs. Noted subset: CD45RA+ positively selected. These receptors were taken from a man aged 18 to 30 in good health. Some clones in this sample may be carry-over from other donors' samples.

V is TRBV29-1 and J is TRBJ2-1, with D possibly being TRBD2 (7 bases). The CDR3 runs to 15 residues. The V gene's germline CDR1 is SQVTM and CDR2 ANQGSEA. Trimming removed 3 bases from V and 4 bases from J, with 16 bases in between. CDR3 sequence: CSVDRGRGGYNEQFF. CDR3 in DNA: TGCAGCGTTGACCGCGGGAGAGGGGGGTACAATGAGCAGTTCTTC.

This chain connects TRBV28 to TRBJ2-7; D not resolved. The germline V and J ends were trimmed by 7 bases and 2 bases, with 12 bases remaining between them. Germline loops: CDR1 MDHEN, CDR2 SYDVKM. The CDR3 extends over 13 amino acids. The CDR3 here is CASTGLLPYEQYF. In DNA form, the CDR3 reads TGTGCCAGCACCGGGCTCCTACCCTACGAGCAGTACTTC.

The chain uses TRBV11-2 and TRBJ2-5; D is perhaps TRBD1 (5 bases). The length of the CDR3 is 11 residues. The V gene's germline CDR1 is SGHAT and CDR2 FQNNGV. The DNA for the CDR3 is TGTGCGGAAGGGGTAGGGGAGACCCAGTACTTC. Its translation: CAEGVGETQYF.

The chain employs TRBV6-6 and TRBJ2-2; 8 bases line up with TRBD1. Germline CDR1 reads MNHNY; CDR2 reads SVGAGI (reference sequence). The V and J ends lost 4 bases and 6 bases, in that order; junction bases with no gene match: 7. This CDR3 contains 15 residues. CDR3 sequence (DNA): TGTGCCAGCAGTTGGGGGACAGGCCGATCCGGGGAGCTGTTTTTT. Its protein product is CASSWGTGRSGELFF.

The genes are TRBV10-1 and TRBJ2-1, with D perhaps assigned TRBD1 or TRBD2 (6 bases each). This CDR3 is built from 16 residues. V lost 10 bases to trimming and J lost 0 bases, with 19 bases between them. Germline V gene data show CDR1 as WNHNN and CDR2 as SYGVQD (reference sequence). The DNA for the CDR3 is TGCGCCACAAGAGGGGGGTCAAAAAGCTCCTACAATGAGCAGTTCTTC. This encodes CATRGGSKSSYNEQFF.

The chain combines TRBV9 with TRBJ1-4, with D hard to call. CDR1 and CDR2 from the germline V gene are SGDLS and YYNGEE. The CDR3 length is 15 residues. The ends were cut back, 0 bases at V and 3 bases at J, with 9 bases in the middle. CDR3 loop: CASSVGGLANEKLFF. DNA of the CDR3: TGTGCCAGCAGCGTAGGTGGGTTAGCTAATGAAAAACTGTTTTTT.

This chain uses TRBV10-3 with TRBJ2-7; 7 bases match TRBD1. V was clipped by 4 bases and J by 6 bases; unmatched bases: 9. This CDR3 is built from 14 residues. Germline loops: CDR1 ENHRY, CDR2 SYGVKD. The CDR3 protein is CAISATSGGSEQYF. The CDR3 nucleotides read TGTGCCATCAGTGCTACTTCAGGGGGTAGCGAGCAGTACTTC.

CDR3 protein: CASSSTSGVPSYEQYF. DNA of the CDR3: TGTGCCAGCAGTTCGACTAGCGGGGTGCCCTCCTACGAGCAGTACTTC. This chain joins TRBV28 and TRBJ2-7; TRBD2 agrees at 11 bases. Germline CDR1 is MDHEN and CDR2 is SYDVKM. Trimming removed 4 bases from V and 0 bases from J; junction bases left unmatched: 5. The CDR3 contains 16 residues.

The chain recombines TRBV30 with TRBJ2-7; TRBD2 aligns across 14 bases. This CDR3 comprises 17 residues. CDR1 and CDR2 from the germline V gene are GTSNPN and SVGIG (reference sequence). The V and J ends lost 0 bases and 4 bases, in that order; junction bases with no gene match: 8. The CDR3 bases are TGTGCCTGGAGTGTACCCCCACGACTAGCGGGAGGGTACGAGCAGTACTTC. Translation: CAWSVPPRLAGGYEQYF. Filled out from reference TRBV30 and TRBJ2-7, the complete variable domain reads SQTIHQWPATLVQPVGSPLSLECTVEGTSNPNLYWYRQAAGRGLQLLFYSVGIGQISSEVPQNLSASRPQDRQFILSSKKLLLSDSGFYLCAWSVPPRLAGGYEQYFGPGTRLTVT.

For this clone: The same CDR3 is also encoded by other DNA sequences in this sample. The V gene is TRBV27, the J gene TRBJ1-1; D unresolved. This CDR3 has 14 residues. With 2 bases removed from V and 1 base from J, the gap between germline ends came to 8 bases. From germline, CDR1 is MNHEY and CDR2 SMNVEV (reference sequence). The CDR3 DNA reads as TGTGCCAGCAGTTTACGTCAATCGAACACTGAAGCTTTCTTT. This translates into CASSLRQSNTEAFF.

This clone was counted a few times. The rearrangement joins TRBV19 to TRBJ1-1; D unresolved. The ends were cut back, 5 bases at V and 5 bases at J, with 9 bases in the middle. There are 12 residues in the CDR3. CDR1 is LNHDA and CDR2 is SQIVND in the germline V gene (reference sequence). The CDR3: CASSQSGTEAFF. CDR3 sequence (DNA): TGTGCCAGTAGTCAATCGGGGACTGAAGCTTTCTTT.

DNA for the CDR3: TGTGCCAGCAGCAAAGTGGGCAGGCACGGCAAAAACATTCAGTACTTC. Protein: CASSKVGRHGKNIQYF. The rearrangement links TRBV21-1 to TRBJ2-4; whether TRBD1, the table's D call, matches the DNA was not checked. TRBV21-1 is a pseudogene locus. The length of the CDR3 is 16 residues.

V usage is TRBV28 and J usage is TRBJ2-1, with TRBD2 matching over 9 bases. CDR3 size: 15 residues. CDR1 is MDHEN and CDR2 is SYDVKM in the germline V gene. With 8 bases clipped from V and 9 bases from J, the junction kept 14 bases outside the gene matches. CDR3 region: CASHLAGINKVEQFF. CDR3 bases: TGTGCCAGCCATCTAGCGGGAATAAACAAGGTTGAGCAGTTCTTC.

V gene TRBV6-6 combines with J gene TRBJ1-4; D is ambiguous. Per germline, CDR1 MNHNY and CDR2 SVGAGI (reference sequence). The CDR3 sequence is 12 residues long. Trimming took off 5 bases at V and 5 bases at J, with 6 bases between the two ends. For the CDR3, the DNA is TGTGCCAGCAGTCCCCAGAATGAAAAACTGTTTTTT. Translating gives CASSPQNEKLFF.

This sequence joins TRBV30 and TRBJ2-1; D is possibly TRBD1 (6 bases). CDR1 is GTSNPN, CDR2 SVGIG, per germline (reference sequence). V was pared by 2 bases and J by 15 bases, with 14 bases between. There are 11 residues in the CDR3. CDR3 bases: TGTGCCTGGAGTTTAGGACAGCACCGGTTCTTC. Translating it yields CAWSLGQHRFF. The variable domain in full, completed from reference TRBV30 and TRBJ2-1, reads SQTIHQWPATLVQPVGSPLSLECTVEGTSNPNLYWYRQAAGRGLQLLFYSVGIGQISSEVPQNLSASRPQDRQFILSSKKLLLSDSGFYLCAWSLGQHRFFGPGTRLTVL.

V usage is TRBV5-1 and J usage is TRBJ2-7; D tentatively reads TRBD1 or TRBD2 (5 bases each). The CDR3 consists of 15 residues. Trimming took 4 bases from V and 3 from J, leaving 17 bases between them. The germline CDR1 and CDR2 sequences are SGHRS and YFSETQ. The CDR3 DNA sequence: TGCGCCAGCAGCATAACCGGGACGGAAGACTACGAGCAGTACTTC. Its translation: CASSITGTEDYEQYF.

DNA of the CDR3: TGTGCCAGCAGCCTAGCGGGAGGAGTAATCTATGAGCAGTTCTTC. Translated: CASSLAGGVIYEQFF. The chain links TRBV25-1 to TRBJ2-1, with TRBD2 matching over 11 bases. Trimming removed 6 bases from V and 8 bases from J; junction bases left unmatched: 9. Germline V gene sequence: CDR1 MGHDK, CDR2 SYGVNS. The CDR3 runs 15 residues.

CDR3 bases: TGTGCCAGCAGTGACAGGGGGCTTGGGGCCAACGTCCTGACTTTC. Protein product: CASSDRGLGANVLTF. V and J are TRBV2 and TRBJ2-6; 8 bases fit TRBD1. V trimming: 3 bases; J trimming: 3 bases; junction bases outside the gene matches: 1. This CDR3 region has 15 residues. CDR1 is SNHLY and CDR2 is FYNNEI in the germline V gene.

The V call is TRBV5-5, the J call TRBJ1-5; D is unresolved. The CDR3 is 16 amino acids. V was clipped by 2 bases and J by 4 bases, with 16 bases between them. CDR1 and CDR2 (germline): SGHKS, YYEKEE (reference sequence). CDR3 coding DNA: TGTGCCAGCAGCTTAAGGATGAGCCCTCTTAATCAGCCCCAGCATTTT. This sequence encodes CASSLRMSPLNQPQHF. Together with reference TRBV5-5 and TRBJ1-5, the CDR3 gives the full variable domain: DAGVTQSPTHLIKTRGQQVTLRCSPISGHKSVSWYQQVLGQGPQFIFQYYEKEERGRGNFPDRFSARQFPNYSSELNVNALLLGDSALYLCASSLRMSPLNQPQHFGDGTRLSIL.

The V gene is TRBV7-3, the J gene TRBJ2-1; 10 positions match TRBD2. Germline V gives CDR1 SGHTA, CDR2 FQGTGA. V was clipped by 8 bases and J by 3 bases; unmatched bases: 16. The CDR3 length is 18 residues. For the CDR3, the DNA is TGTGCCAGCCTGCAAGAGCGGGAGGGCCATACGTTCTACAATGAGCAGTTCTTC. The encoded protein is CASLQEREGHTFYNEQFF.

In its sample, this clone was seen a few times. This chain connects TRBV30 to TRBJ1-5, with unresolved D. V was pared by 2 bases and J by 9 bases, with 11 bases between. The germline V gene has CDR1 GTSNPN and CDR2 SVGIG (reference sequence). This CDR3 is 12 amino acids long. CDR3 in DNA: TGTGCCTGGAGTTATGAGTTAGGGCCCCAGCATTTT. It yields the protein CAWSYELGPQHF.

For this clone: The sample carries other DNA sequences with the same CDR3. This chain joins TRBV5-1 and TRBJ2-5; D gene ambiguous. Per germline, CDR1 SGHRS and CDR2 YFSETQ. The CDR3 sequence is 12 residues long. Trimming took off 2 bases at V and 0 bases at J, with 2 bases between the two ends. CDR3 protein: CASSLHQETQYF. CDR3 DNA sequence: TGCGCCAGCAGCTTACACCAAGAGACCCAGTACTTC.

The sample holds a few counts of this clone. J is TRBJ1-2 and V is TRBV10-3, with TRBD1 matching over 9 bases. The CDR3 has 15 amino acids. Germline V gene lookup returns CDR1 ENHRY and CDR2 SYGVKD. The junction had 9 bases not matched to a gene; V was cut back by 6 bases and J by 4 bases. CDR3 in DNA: TGTGCCATCAGGCTATTGGACAGGGGACTCTATGGCTACACCTTC. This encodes CAIRLLDRGLYGYTF.